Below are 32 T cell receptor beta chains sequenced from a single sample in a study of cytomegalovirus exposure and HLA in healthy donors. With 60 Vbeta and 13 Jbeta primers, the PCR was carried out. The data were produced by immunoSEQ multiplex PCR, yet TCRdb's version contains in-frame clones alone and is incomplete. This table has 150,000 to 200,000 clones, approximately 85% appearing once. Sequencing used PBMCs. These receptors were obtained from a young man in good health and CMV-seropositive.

CDR3 nucleotides: TGTGCCAGCAGTTTATTTAGCGCGAATCCCCCCCCCGGGGCCAACGTCCTGACTTTC. Translation gives CASSLFSANPPPGANVLTF. J is TRBJ2-6 and V is TRBV27, with D possibly TRBD2 on 5 matching bases. V lost 1 base and J 4 bases, leaving 20 bases between the germline ends. CDR1 and CDR2 from the germline V gene are MNHEY and SMNVEV (reference sequence). The CDR3 contains 19 residues.

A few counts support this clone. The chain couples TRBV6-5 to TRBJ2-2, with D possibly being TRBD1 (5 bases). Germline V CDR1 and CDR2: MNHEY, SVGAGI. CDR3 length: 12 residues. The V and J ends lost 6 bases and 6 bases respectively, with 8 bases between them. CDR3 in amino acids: CASRLGAGELFF. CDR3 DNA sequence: TGTGCCAGCAGGCTAGGGGCCGGGGAGCTGTTTTTT.

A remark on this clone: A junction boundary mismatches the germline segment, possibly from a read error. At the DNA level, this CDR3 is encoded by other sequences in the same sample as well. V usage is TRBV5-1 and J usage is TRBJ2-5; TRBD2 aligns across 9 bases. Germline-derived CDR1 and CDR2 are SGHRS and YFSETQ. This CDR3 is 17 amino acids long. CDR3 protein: CASSTTRTSETQETQYF. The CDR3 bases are TGCGCCAGCAGCACCACGAGGACTAGCGAAACCCAAGAGACCCAATACTTC.

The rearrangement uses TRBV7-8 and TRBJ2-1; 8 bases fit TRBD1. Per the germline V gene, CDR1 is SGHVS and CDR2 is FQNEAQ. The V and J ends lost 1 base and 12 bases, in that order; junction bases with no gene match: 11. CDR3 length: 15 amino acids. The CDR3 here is CASSLGTGGRAGQFF. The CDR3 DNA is TGTGCCAGCAGCTTAGGAACAGGGGGACGAGCGGGGCAGTTCTTC.

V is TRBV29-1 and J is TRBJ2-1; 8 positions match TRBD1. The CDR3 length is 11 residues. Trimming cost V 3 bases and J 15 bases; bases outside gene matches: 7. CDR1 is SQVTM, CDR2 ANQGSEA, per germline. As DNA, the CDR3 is TGCAGCGTTGACGGGCAGGGGGCAGGGTTCTTC. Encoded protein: CSVDGQGAGFF.

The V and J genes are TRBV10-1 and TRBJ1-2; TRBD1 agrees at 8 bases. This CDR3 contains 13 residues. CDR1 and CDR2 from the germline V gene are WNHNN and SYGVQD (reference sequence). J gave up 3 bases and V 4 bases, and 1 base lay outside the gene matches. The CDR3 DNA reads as TGCGCCAGCAGTGCGGACAGGGACTATGGCTACACCTTC. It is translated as CASSADRDYGYTF.

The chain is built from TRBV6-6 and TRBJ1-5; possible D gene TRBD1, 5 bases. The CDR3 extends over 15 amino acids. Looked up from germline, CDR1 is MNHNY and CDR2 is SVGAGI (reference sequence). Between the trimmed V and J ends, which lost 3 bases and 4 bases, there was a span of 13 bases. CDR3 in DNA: TGTGCCAGCAGTTATATAGGGGCAGAAAATCAGCCCCAGCATTTT. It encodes CASSYIGAENQPQHF.

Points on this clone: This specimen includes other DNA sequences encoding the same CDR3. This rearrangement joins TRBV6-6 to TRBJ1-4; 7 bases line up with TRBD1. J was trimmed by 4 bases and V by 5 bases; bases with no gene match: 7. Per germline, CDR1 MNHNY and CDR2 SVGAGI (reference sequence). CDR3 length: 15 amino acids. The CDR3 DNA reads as TGTGCCAGCAGTAGACAGGGAGCGATTAATGAAAAACTGTTTTTT. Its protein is CASSRQGAINEKLFF.

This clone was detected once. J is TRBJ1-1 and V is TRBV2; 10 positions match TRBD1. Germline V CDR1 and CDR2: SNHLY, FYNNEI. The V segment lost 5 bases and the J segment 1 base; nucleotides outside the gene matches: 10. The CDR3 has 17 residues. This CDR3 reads CASSNTRDRGKNTEAFF. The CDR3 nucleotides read TGTGCCAGCAGTAACACTCGGGACAGGGGAAAGAACACTGAAGCTTTCTTT.

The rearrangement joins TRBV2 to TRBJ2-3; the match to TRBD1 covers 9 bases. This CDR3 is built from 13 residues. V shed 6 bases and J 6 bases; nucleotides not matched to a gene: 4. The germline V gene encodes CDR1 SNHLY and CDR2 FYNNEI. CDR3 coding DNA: TGTGCCAGCAGGACAGGGGGGGCGGATACGCAGTATTTT. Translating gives CASRTGGADTQYF.

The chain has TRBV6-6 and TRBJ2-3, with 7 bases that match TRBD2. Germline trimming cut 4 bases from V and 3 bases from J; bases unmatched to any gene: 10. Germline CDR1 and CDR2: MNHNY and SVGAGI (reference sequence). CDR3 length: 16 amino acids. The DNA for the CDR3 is TGTGCCAGCAGTTTGCTCGGGGGGAGGAAAACAGATACGCAGTATTTT. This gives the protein CASSLLGGRKTDTQYF.

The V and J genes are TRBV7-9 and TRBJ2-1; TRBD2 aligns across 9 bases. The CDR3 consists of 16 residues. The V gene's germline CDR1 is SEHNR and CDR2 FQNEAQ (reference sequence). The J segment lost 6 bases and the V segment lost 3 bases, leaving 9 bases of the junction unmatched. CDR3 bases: TGTGCCAGCAGCTTGTTCGCGGGGGGGCCGCGCAATGAGCAGTTCTTC. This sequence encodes CASSLFAGGPRNEQFF.

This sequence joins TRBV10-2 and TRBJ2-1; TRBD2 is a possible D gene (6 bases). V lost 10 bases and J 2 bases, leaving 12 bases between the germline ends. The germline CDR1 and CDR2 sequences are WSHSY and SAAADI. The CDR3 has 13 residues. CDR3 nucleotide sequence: TGCGCCACCTGCGGGGAACCCTACAATGAGCAGTTCTTC. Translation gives CATCGEPYNEQFF.

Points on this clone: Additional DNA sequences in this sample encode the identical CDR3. The CDR3 sequence is CASSIRTSGGFGEQYF. CDR3 sequence (DNA): TGTGCCAGTAGTATCCGGACTAGCGGGGGATTCGGTGAGCAGTACTTC. The chain is built from TRBV19 and TRBJ2-7, with 13 positions matching TRBD2. The germline CDR1 and CDR2 sequences are LNHDA and SQIVND (reference sequence). J was trimmed by 7 bases and V by 3 bases; bases with no gene match: 9. The CDR3 is made up of 16 amino acids.

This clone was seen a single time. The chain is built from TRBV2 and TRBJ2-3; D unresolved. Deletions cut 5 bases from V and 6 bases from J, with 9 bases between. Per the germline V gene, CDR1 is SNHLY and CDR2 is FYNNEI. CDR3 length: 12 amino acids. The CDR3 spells CASSPPEDTQYF. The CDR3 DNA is TGTGCCAGCAGTCCACCGGAGGATACGCAGTATTTT.

CDR3 amino acids: CASSSTDRVHEQYF. The DNA of the CDR3 is TGTGCCAGCAGCTCTACTGACAGGGTCCACGAGCAGTACTTC. The rearrangement uses TRBV7-6 and TRBJ2-7, with TRBD1 matching 7 bases. CDR3 length equals 14 residues. V trimming: 4 bases; J trimming: 5 bases; junction bases outside the gene matches: 8. Germline values: CDR1 SGHVS, CDR2 FNYEAQ.

CDR3 amino acids: CASSPLAGGPHEQFF. The CDR3 nucleotides are TGTGCCAGCAGTCCACTAGCGGGGGGGCCTCATGAGCAGTTCTTC. The rearrangement uses TRBV5-4 and TRBJ2-1, with 13 bases aligning to TRBD2. Germline loops: CDR1 SGHNT, CDR2 YYREEE (reference sequence). The CDR3 is 15 residues long. The V gene end was trimmed by 5 bases and the J gene end by 8 bases; junction bases not matched to a gene: 7.

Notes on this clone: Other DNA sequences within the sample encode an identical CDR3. CDR3 protein: CASSVVSGNYGYTF. The DNA for the CDR3 is TGTGCCAGCAGCGTAGTGTCAGGGAACTATGGCTACACCTTC. The chain joins TRBV9 to TRBJ1-2; TRBD1 is a possible D gene (5 bases). The germline gives CDR1 SGDLS, CDR2 YYNGEE. The CDR3 spans 14 residues. The V end lost 0 bases, the J end lost 2 bases, and 8 bases lay between the germline ends.

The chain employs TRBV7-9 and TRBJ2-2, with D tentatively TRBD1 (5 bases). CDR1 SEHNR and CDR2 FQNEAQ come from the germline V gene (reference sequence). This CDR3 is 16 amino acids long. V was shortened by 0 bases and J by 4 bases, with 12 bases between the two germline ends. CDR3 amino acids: CASSLASDIGTGELFF. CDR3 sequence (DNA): TGTGCCAGCAGCTTAGCTTCGGACATTGGCACCGGGGAGCTGTTTTTT. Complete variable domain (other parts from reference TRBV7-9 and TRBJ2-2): DTGVSQNPRHKITKRGQNVTFRCDPISEHNRLYWYRQTLGQGPEFLTYFQNEAQLEKSRLLSDRFSAERPKGSFSTLEIQRTEQGDSAMYLCASSLASDIGTGELFFGEGSRLTVL.

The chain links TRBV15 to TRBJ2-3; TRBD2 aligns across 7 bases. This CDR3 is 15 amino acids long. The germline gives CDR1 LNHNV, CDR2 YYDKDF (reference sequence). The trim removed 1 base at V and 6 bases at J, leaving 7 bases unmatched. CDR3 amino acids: CATSRAAQRGDTQYF. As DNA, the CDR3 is TGTGCCACCAGCAGAGCCGCCCAGCGGGGTGATACGCAGTATTTT.

The CDR3 DNA is TGTGCCAGTAGTATACGTGTCCGAGGAGGGTACGAGCAGTACTTC. This translates into CASSIRVRGGYEQYF. This sequence joins TRBV19 and TRBJ2-7, with D perhaps matching TRBD2 (6 bases). Germline assignment: CDR1 LNHDA and CDR2 SQIVND (reference sequence). Trimming cost V 2 bases and J 4 bases, with 15 bases left between them. The CDR3 runs 15 residues.

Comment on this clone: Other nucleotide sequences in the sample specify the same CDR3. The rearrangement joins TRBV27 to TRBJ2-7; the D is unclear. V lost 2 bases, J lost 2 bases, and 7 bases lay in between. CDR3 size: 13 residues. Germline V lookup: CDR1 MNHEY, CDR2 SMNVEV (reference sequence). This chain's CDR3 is CASSLGQPYEQYF. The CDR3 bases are TGTGCCAGCAGTTTAGGGCAGCCCTACGAGCAGTACTTC.

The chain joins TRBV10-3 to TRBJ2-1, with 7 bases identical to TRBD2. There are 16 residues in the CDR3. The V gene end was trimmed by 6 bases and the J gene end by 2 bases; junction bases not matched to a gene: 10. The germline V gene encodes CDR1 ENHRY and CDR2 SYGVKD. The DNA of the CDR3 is TGTGCCATCAGAGATACGGGGGGAGGCCCCTACAATGAGCAGTTCTTC. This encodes CAIRDTGGGPYNEQFF.

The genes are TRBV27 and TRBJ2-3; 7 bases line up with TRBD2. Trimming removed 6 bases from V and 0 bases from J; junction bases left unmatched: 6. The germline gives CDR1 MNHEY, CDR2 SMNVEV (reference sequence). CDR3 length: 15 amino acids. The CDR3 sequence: CASRPGGTSTDTQYF. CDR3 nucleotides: TGTGCCAGCAGGCCCGGGGGGACTAGCACAGATACGCAGTATTTT.

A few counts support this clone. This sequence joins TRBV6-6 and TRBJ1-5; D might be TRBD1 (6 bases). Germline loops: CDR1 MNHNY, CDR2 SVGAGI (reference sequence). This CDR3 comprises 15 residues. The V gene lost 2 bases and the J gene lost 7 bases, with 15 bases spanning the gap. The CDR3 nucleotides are TGTGCCAGCAGTTACCTGCTACAGGGATCCCAGCCCCAGCATTTT. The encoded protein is CASSYLLQGSQPQHF.

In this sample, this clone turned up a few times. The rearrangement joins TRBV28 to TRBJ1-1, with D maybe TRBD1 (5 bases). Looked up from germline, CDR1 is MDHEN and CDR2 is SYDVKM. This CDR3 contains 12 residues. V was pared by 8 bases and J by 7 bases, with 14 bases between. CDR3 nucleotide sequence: TGTGCCAGCTCACGCGGGACGCTTGAAGCTTTCTTT. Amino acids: CASSRGTLEAFF.

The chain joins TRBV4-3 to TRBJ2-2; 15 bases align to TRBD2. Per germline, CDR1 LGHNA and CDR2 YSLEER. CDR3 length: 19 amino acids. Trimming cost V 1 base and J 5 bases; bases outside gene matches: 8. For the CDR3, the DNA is TGCGCCAGCAGCCAAGGGGGACTAGCGGGGGGCCACTTAACCGGGGAGCTGTTTTTT. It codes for CASSQGGLAGGHLTGELFF.

The CDR3 loop is CASSPRPAGQSDGYTF. CDR3 bases: TGTGCCAGCTCACCACGACCGGCAGGACAGTCGGATGGCTACACCTTC. The genes are TRBV18 and TRBJ1-2; maybe TRBD1 (6 bases). Trimming pared 1 base from V and 6 bases from J, leaving 18 bases between. CDR1 and CDR2 from the germline V gene are KGHSH and LQKENI. This CDR3 has 16 residues.

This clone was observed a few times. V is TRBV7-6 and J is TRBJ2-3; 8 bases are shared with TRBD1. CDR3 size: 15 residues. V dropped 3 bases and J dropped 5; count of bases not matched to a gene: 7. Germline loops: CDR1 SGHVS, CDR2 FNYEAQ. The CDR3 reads CASSFRTGRKDTQYF. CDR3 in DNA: TGTGCCAGCAGCTTCCGGACAGGGAGGAAAGATACGCAGTATTTT.

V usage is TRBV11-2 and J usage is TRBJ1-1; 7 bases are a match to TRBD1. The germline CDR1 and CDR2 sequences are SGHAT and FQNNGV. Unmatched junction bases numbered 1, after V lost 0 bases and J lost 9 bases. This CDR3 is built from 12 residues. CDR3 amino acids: CASSLEGQQAFF. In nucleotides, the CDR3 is TGTGCCAGCAGCTTAGAGGGACAGCAAGCTTTCTTT.

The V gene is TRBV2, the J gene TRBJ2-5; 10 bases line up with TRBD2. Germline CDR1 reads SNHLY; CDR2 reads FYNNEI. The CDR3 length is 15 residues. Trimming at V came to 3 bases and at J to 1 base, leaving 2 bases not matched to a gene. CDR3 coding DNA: TGTGCCAGCAGTGACTCTAGCGGGGGCCAAGAGACCCAGTACTTC. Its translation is CASSDSSGGQETQYF.

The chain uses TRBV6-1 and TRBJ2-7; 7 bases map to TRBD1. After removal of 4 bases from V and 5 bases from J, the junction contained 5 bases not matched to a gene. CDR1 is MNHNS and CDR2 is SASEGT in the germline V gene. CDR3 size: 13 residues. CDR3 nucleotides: TGTGCCAGCAGTGGGGACAGTCGAGACGAGCAGTACTTC. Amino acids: CASSGDSRDEQYF.